This TCR beta chain was identified during a study of response to subunit inactivated influenza vaccine. Overall study results and limits: Few new T cells, the authors suggested, are recruited by each seasonal influenza vaccination.

TCRdb reprocessed the RT-PCR reads with MiXCR, giving one entry per CDR3 protein. The repertoire holds fewer than 400,000 distinct CDR3 sequences, with just over 20% as singletons. Note on this clonotype: The target antigen is unknown.

Sequenced material: PBMCs from blood, taken 21 months after vaccination. The TCR sequence derives from a man aged 50 to 69 who received an inactivated influenza vaccine.

This chain's CDR3 is CASSLFADTADTQYF. CDR3 bases: TGTGCCAGCAGCTTATTTGCGGACACCGCAGATACGCAGTATTTT. The chain joins TRBV7-6 to TRBJ2-3; D might be TRBD1 (5 bases). Germline V gives CDR1 SGHVS, CDR2 FNYEAQ. Trimming left V 2 bases short and J 4 bases short, with 13 bases between. The CDR3 is made up of 15 amino acids.